This T cell receptor (beta chain) was profiled in a study of T-cell memory formation after mild COVID-19. The overall study: There were largely donor-specific TCR clusters. Study-level points and caveats: Memory from before infection featured some responding clones, which suggests cross-reactive memory joined.

5'RACE primed at constant segments yielded TCR alpha and TCR beta cDNA libraries bearing sample barcodes and UMIs. TCRdb analysed the 5' RACE reads with MiXCR anew, one entry per CDR3 protein. There are some 600,000 distinct CDR3 sequences in the sample; 15% to 20% occur only once, and approximately 8.1% lies in the top ten. J gave up 5 bases and V 2 bases, and 9 bases lay outside the gene matches. The CDR3 runs to 16 residues. CDR1 MNHEY and CDR2 SVGAGI come from the germline V gene. This clonotype occurred once. Its antigen is not known. This sequence joins TRBV6-5 and TRBJ1-2; 9 bases fit TRBD1. The source is an adult woman who had mild COVID-19 (a few samples of this study predate the infection). Cell type and time point are not known. Sequencing was performed on PBMCs or a T cell subset sorted from them (not recorded which). Here the CDR3 reads CASSYGIQGAGYGYTF. In DNA form, the CDR3 reads TGTGCCAGCAGTTACGGAATACAGGGGGCTGGGTATGGCTACACCTTC.